The 9 T cell receptor beta chains below were found in one sample sequenced in a study of blood T cell repertoires in COVID-19. Libraries were prepared by immunoSEQ multiplex PCR; TCRdb keeps only in-frame clonotypes and omits some of them. The profile shows 150,000 to 200,000 clones, around 86% of them singletons. The sequenced material came from peripheral blood. These receptors all come from a woman older than 75 in a cohort sampled during active or convalescent COVID-19.

The rearrangement uses TRBV2 and TRBJ2-2; 11 bases map to TRBD2. CDR1 is SNHLY and CDR2 is FYNNEI in the germline V gene. CDR3 length: 16 amino acids. J lost 1 base, V lost 3 bases, and 1 base had no gene match. CDR3 sequence reads: CASSDLAGGNTGELFF. The CDR3 DNA sequence: TGTGCCAGCAGTGACCTAGCGGGAGGGAACACCGGGGAGCTGTTTTTT.

This chain uses TRBV19 with TRBJ1-3; D is ambiguous. The germline V gene has CDR1 LNHDA and CDR2 SQIVND (reference sequence). Trimming took off 5 bases at V and 1 base at J, with 6 bases between the two ends. This CDR3 is 13 amino acids long. CDR3: CASSRGSGNTIYF. The CDR3 bases are TGTGCCAGTAGTCGGGGATCTGGAAACACCATATATTTT.

This clone occurred a few times. The V call is TRBV3-1 (or the pseudogene TRBV3-2), the J call TRBJ2-2; 9 bases line up with TRBD1. There are 14 residues in the CDR3. Trimming removed 7 bases from V and 2 bases from J; junction bases left unmatched: 2. The germline CDR1 and CDR2 sequences are LGHDT and YNNKEL (reference sequence). Written as DNA, the CDR3 is TGTGCCAGCAACAGGGGGCGCAACACCGGGGAGCTGTTTTTT. This sequence encodes CASNRGRNTGELFF.

The count of this clone is one. The CDR3 sequence: CASSFRPQETQYF. CDR3 sequence (DNA): TGCGCCAGCAGCTTCAGGCCTCAAGAGACCCAGTACTTC. This sequence joins TRBV5-1 and TRBJ2-5; D is uncertain. Between the trimmed V and J ends, which lost 2 bases and 2 bases, there was a span of 7 bases. Germline V gene sequence: CDR1 SGHRS, CDR2 YFSETQ. This CDR3 is built from 13 residues.

The rearrangement uses TRBV4-1 and TRBJ1-6; 8 positions agree with TRBD1. The CDR3 loop spans 14 amino acids. V lost 2 bases and J lost 9; bases outside the gene matches: 3. Per the germline V gene, CDR1 is MGHRA and CDR2 is YSYEKL. The CDR3 DNA reads TGCGCCAGCAGCCAACCGGGACAGGCTTCACCCCTCCACTTT. Its protein product is CASSQPGQASPLHF.

The rearrangement joins TRBV9 to TRBJ2-5; 9 bases agree with TRBD1. The CDR3 covers 15 residues. Germline V gene sequence: CDR1 SGDLS, CDR2 YYNGEE. Trimming at V came to 4 bases and at J to 3 bases, leaving 7 bases not matched to a gene. Written as DNA, the CDR3 is TGTGCCAGCAGCCACCAGGGACAGGGTAAAGAGACCCAGTACTTC. Encoded protein: CASSHQGQGKETQYF.

The J gene is TRBJ1-2, the V gene TRBV18; 7 bases fit TRBD1. From germline, CDR1 is KGHSH and CDR2 LQKENI. This CDR3 contains 15 residues. The V gene end was trimmed by 3 bases and the J gene end by 1 base; junction bases not matched to a gene: 5. DNA for the CDR3: TGTGCCAGCTCACCCCGGGACAGCGATAACTATGGCTACACCTTC. Protein product: CASSPRDSDNYGYTF.

The chain has TRBV4-3 and TRBJ1-6; unclear D gene. V dropped 0 bases and J dropped 0 bases, with 3 bases sitting between them. CDR3 length equals 15 residues. From germline, CDR1 is LGHNA and CDR2 YSLEER. DNA for the CDR3: TGCGCCAGCAGCCAAGAGAGCTCCTATAATTCACCCCTCCACTTT. The encoded protein is CASSQESSYNSPLHF.

This clone has just one count. V usage is TRBV27 and J usage is TRBJ1-2; no reliable D call. Trimming removed 10 bases at V and 2 bases at J, with 14 bases between. CDR3 length: 13 amino acids. Germline V gives CDR1 MNHEY, CDR2 SMNVEV (reference sequence). The CDR3: CATARGGNYGYTF. CDR3 DNA sequence: TGTGCCACCGCGCGGGGAGGGAACTATGGCTACACCTTC.